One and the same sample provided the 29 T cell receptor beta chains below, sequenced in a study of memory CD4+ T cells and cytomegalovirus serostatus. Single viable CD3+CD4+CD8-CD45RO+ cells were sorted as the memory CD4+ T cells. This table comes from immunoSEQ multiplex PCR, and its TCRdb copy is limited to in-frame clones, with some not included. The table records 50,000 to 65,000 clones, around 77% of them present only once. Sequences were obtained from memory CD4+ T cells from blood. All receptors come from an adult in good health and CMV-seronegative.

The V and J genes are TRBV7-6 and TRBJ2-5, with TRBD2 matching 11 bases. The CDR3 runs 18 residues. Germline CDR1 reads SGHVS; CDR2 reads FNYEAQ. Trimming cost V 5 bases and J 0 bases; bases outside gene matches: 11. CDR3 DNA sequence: TGTGCCAGCAGCCGAACTAGCGGGAGCGGCTGGTACCAAGAGACCCAGTACTTC. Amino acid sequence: CASSRTSGSGWYQETQYF.

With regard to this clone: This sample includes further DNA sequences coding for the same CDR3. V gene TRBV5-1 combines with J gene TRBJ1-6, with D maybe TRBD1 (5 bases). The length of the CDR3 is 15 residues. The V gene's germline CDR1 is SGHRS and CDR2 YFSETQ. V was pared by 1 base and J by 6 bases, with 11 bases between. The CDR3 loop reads CASSLRQGGNSPLHF. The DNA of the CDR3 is TGCGCCAGCAGCTTGAGGCAGGGTGGTAATTCACCCCTCCACTTT.

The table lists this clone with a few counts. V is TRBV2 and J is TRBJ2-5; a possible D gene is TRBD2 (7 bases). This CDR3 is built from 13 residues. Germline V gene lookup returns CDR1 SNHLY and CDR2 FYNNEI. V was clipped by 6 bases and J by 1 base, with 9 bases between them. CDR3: CASRRGAQETQYF. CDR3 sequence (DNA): TGTGCCAGCAGACGGGGGGCCCAAGAGACCCAGTACTTC.

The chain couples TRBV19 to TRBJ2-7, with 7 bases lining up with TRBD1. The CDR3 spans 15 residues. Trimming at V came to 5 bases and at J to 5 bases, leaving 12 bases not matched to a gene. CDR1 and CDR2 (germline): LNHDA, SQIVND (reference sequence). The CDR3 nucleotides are TGTGCCAGTAGTTTCCGACAGGGAGATAGGAACGAGCAGTACTTC. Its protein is CASSFRQGDRNEQYF.

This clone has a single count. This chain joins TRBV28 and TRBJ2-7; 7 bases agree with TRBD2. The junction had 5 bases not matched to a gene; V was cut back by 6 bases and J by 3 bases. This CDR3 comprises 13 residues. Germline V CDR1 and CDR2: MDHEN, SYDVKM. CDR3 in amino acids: CASRPGTIYEQYF. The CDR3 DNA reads TGTGCCAGCAGACCGGGGACTATCTACGAGCAGTACTTC.

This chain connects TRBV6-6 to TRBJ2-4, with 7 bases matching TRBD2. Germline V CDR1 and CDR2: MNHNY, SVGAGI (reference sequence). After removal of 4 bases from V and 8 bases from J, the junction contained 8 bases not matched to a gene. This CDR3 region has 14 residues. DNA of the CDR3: TGTGCCAGCAGTTTCTCACTAGCGATAGACATTCAGTACTTC. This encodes CASSFSLAIDIQYF.

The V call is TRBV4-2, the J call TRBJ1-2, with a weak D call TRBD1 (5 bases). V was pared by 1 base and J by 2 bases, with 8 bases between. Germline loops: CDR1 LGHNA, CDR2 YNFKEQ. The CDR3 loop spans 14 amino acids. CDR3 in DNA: TGTGCCAGCAGCCAAGGGACACCGAACTATGGCTACACCTTC. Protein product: CASSQGTPNYGYTF.

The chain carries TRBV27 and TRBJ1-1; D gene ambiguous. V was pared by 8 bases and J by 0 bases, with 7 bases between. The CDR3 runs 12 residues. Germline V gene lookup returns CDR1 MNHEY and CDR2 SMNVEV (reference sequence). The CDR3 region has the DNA TGTGCCAGCGGACTCATGAACACTGAAGCTTTCTTT. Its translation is CASGLMNTEAFF.

The CDR3 DNA sequence: TGTGCCAGCAGGGCCGGGACTAGCTTCCGGGGGCAGTTCTTC. This gives the protein CASRAGTSFRGQFF. The J gene is TRBJ2-1, the V gene TRBV6-5; 9 bases map to TRBD2. V was pared by 6 bases and J by 12 bases, with 12 bases of the junction left unmatched. The V gene's germline CDR1 is MNHEY and CDR2 SVGAGI. This CDR3 has 14 amino acids.

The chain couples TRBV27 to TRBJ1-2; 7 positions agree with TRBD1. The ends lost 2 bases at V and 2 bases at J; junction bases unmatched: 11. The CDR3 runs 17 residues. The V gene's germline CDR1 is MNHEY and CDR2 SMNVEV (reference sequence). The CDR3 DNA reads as TGTGCCAGCAGTTTAAGGGGTACAGGGGTGCACAACTATGGCTACACCTTC. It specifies CASSLRGTGVHNYGYTF.

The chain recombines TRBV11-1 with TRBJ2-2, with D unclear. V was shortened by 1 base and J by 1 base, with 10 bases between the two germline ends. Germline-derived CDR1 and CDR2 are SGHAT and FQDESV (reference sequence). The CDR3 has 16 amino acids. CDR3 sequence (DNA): TGTGCCAGCAGCTTAGAACCCTCAGGGAACACCGGGGAGCTGTTTTTT. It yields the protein CASSLEPSGNTGELFF.

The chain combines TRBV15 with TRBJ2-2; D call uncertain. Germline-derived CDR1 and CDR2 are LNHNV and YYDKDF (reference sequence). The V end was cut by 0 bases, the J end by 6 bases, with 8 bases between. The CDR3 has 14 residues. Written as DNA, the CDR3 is TGTGCCACCAGCAGAGATTGGCGAGCCGGGGAGCTGTTTTTT. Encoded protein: CATSRDWRAGELFF.

For the CDR3, the DNA is TGTGCCAGCACGCGCACAAGAGTTCTCCAAGAGACCCAGTACTTC. Amino acids: CASTRTRVLQETQYF. This sequence joins TRBV2 and TRBJ2-5, with D hard to call. V was cut by 7 bases and J by 1 base, with 16 bases left in between. Per the germline V gene, CDR1 is SNHLY and CDR2 is FYNNEI. The CDR3 extends over 15 amino acids.

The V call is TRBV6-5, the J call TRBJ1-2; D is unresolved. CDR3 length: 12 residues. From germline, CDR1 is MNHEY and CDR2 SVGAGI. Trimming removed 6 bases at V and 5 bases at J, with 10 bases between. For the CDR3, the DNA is TGTGCCAGCAGCTCGGGAGTATATGGCTACACCTTC. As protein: CASSSGVYGYTF.

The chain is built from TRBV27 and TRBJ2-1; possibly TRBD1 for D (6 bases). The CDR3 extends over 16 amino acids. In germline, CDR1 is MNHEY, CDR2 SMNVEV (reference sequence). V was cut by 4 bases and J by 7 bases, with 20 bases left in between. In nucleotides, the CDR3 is TGTGCCAGCAGTTCCCCCGGACAGCGCGTCGGTAATGAGCAGTTCTTC. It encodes CASSSPGQRVGNEQFF.

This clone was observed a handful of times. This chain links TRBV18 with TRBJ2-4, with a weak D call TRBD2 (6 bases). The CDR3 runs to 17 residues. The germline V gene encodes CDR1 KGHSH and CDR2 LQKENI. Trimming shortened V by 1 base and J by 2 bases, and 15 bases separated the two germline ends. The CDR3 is CASSPRGGDGTKNIQYF. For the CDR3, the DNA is TGTGCCAGCTCACCACGGGGCGGGGATGGTACCAAAAACATTCAGTACTTC.

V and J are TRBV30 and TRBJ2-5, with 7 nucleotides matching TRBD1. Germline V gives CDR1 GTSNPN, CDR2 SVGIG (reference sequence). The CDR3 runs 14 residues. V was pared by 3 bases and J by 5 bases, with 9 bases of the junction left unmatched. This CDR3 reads CAWRKQGTWETQYF. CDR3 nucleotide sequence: TGTGCCTGGAGGAAACAGGGGACCTGGGAGACCCAGTACTTC. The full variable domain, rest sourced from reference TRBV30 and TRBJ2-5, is SQTIHQWPATLVQPVGSPLSLECTVEGTSNPNLYWYRQAAGRGLQLLFYSVGIGQISSEVPQNLSASRPQDRQFILSSKKLLLSDSGFYLCAWRKQGTWETQYFGPGTRLLVL.

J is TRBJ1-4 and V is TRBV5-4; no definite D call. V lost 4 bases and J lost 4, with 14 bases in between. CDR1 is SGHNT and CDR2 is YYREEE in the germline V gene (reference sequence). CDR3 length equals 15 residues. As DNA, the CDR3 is TGTGCCAGCAGCCCCCGGCCGCAAGATAATGAAAAACTGTTTTTT. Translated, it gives CASSPRPQDNEKLFF.

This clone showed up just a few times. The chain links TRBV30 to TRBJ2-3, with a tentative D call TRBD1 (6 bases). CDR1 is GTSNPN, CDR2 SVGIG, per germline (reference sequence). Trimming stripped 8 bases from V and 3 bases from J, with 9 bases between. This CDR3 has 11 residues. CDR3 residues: CAGQWTDTQYF. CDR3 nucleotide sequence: TGTGCCGGACAGTGGACAGATACGCAGTATTTT. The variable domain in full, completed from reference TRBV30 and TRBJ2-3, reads SQTIHQWPATLVQPVGSPLSLECTVEGTSNPNLYWYRQAAGRGLQLLFYSVGIGQISSEVPQNLSASRPQDRQFILSSKKLLLSDSGFYLCAGQWTDTQYFGPGTRLTVL.

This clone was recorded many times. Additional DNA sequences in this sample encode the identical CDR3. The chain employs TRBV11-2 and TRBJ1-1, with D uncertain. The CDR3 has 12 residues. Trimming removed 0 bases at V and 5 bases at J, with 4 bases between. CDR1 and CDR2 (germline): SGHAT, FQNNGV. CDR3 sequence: CASSLDYTEAFF. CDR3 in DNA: TGTGCCAGCAGCTTAGATTATACTGAAGCTTTCTTT.

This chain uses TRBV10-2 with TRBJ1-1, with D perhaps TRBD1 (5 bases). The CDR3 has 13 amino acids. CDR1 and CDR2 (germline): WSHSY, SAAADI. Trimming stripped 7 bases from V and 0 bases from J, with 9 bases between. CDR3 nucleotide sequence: TGCGCCAGCACACAGGATCTGAACACTGAAGCTTTCTTT. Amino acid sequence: CASTQDLNTEAFF.

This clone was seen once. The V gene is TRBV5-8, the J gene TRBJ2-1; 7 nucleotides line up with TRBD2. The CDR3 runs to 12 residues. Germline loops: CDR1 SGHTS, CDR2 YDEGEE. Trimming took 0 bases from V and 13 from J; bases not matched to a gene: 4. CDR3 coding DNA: TGTGCCAGCAGCTTGGGACTAGCCGAACAGTTCTTC. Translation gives CASSLGLAEQFF. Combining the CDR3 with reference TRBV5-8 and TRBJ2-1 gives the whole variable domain EAGVTQSPTHLIKTRGQQATLRCSPISGHTSVYWYQQALGLGLQFLLWYDEGEERNRGNFPPRFSGRQFPNYSSELNVNALELEDSALYLCASSLGLAEQFFGPGTRLTVL.

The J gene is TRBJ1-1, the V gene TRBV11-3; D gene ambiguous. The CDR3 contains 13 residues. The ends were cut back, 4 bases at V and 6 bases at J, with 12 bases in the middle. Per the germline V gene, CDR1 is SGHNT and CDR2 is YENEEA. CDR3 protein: CASSSGVGAEAFF. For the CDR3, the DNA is TGTGCCAGCAGCTCGGGAGTCGGGGCTGAAGCTTTCTTT.

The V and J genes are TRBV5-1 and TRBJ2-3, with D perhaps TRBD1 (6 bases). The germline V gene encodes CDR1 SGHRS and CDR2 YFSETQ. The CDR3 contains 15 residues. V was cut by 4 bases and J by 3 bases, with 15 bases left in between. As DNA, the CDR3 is TGCGCCAGCAGCAGCAACGGACAGTTGACAGATACGCAGTATTTT. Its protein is CASSSNGQLTDTQYF.

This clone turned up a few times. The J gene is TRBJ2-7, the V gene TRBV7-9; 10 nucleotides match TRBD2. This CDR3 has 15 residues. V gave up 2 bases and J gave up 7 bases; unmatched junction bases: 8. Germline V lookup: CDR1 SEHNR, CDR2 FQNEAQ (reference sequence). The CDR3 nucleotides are TGTGCCAGCAGCTTACCTAGCGGGAGTTCGGAGGAGCAGTACTTC. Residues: CASSLPSGSSEEQYF.

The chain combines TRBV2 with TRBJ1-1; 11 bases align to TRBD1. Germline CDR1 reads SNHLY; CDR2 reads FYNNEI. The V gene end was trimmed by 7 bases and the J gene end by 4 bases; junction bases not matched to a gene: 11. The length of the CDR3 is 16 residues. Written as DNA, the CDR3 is TGTGCCAGCAAAGATGGGACAGGGGGTTATGGCACTGAAGCTTTCTTT. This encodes CASKDGTGGYGTEAFF.

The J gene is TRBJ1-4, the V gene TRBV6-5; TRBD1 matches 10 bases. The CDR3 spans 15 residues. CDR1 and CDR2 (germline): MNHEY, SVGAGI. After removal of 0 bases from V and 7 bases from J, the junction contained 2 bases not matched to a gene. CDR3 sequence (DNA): TGTGCCAGCAGTTACTCGGGACAGGGGCTTGAAAAACTGTTTTTT. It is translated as CASSYSGQGLEKLFF.

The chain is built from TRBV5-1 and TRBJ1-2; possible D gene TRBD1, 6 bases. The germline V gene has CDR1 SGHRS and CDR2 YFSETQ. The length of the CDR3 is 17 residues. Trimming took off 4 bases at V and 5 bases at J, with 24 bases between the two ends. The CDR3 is CASSRGGVGGDDYGYTF. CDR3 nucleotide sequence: TGCGCCAGCAGCCGGGGAGGGGTTGGGGGCGATGATTATGGCTACACCTTC.

The CDR3 region has the DNA TGTGCCAGCTCACCTACAGGGCCTAGGGTCGTCACCCTCCACTTT. Translation: CASSPTGPRVVTLHF. The genes are TRBV18 and TRBJ1-6, with D possibly matching TRBD1 (6 bases). Germline-derived CDR1 and CDR2 are KGHSH and LQKENI. The V end lost 3 bases, the J end lost 14 bases, and 20 bases lay between the germline ends. CDR3 size: 15 residues.